These 5 T cell receptor beta chains share one sample of origin, sequenced in a study of tumor-infiltrating lymphocytes in localized non-small cell lung cancer. TCRdb's copy holds only in-frame clones and misses some; the assay was immunoSEQ multiplex PCR. The sample yields roughly 15,000 clones, around 80% seen once. Sequenced input: uninvolved lung tissue not adjacent to the tumor. The receptors here all came from a human donor with non-small cell lung cancer.

This clone was observed once. V is TRBV6-1 and J is TRBJ1-2, with TRBD1 as a possible D gene (5 bases). Germline loops: CDR1 MNHNS, CDR2 SASEGT. V was shortened by 8 bases and J by 2 bases, with 6 bases between the two germline ends. This CDR3 spans 11 amino acids. The CDR3 region has the DNA TGTGCCAGCCAGGGCAACTATGGCTACACCTTC. Translated, it gives CASQGNYGYTF.

This clone was seen more than once but under ten times. Additional DNA sequences in this sample encode the identical CDR3. The J gene is TRBJ2-3, the V gene TRBV19; D gene ambiguous. This CDR3 has 10 residues. Germline V gives CDR1 LNHDA, CDR2 SQIVND (reference sequence). V was pared by 8 bases and J by 5 bases, with 5 bases between. The CDR3 DNA follows: TGTGCCAGTCATGGAGATACGCAGTATTTT. This translates into CASHGDTQYF.

J is TRBJ2-7 and V is TRBV4-1; 12 bases are a match to TRBD2. The CDR3 contains 15 residues. The ends lost 4 bases at V and 3 bases at J; junction bases unmatched: 4. CDR1 is MGHRA and CDR2 is YSYEKL in the germline V gene. The CDR3 region is CASSLGLAGYYEQYF. In DNA form, the CDR3 reads TGCGCCAGCAGCCTGGGACTAGCGGGTTACTACGAGCAGTACTTC.

The chain carries TRBV5-5 and TRBJ2-5, with D possibly being TRBD2 (5 bases). The CDR3 covers 14 residues. Trimming stripped 6 bases from V and 2 bases from J, with 14 bases between. The germline V gene has CDR1 SGHKS and CDR2 YYEKEE (reference sequence). Written as DNA, the CDR3 is TGTGCCAGCATGGGGAGTGGCGGACAAGAGACCCAGTACTTC. Amino acid sequence: CASMGSGGQETQYF.

Regarding this clone: At the DNA level, this CDR3 is encoded by other sequences in the same sample as well. This chain connects TRBV5-5 to TRBJ1-1, with TRBD1 identical over 7 bases. J lost 4 bases, V lost 1 base, and 4 bases had no gene match. CDR1 is SGHKS and CDR2 is YYEKEE in the germline V gene (reference sequence). This CDR3 is built from 14 residues. The CDR3: CASSLRGLGTEAFF. CDR3 DNA sequence: TGTGCCAGCAGCTTGAGGGGGCTTGGCACTGAAGCTTTCTTT.